Below, 10 T cell receptor beta chains from the same sample are listed, as sequenced in a study of blood T cell repertoires in COVID-19. Produced via immunoSEQ multiplex PCR; TCRdb's table is partial and in-frame only. This table holds some 150,000 clones, approximately 87% found once. Sequencing was done on a sample of peripheral blood. The source is a man aged 50 to 59 who had recovered from COVID-19.

The chain couples TRBV6-1 to TRBJ1-1, with TRBD1 matching over 7 bases. Germline V CDR1 and CDR2: MNHNS, SASEGT. The CDR3 loop spans 15 amino acids. V dropped 1 base and J dropped 1; count of bases not matched to a gene: 3. The CDR3 loop is CASSEVRDRNTEAFF. CDR3 coding DNA: TGTGCCAGCAGTGAAGTCCGGGACAGGAACACTGAAGCTTTCTTT.

A note on this clone: Other DNA sequences in the sample encode the same CDR3. CDR3 region: CASSYGDRGYEQYF. The CDR3 bases are TGTGCCAGCAGTTACGGGGACAGGGGCTACGAGCAGTACTTC. This sequence joins TRBV6-5 and TRBJ2-7, with TRBD1 matching 10 bases. V lost 2 bases to trimming and J lost 3 bases; unmatched junction nucleotides: 1. Germline CDR1 reads MNHEY; CDR2 reads SVGAGI. The CDR3 has 14 residues.

This sequence joins TRBV3-1 (or the pseudogene TRBV3-2) and TRBJ1-6; D is perhaps TRBD1 (5 bases). V lost 5 bases, J lost 10 bases, and 12 bases lay in between. CDR3 length equals 13 residues. The germline V gene has CDR1 LGHDT and CDR2 YNNKEL (reference sequence). CDR3 amino acids: CASSSGGSSPLHF. In DNA, the CDR3 is TGTGCCAGCAGCTCGGGGGGTTCCTCACCCCTCCACTTT.

V usage is TRBV7-8 and J usage is TRBJ2-5; 8 nucleotides align to TRBD2. Per the germline V gene, CDR1 is SGHVS and CDR2 is FQNEAQ. The V segment lost 5 bases and the J segment 3 bases; nucleotides outside the gene matches: 5. The CDR3 contains 14 residues. DNA of the CDR3: TGTGCCAGCAGCCACATTAGCGGGGAAGAGACCCAGTACTTC. It translates to CASSHISGEETQYF.

The chain joins TRBV4-1 to TRBJ1-1; TRBD1 matches 7 bases. Trimming cost V 1 base and J 4 bases; bases outside gene matches: 3. Per germline, CDR1 MGHRA and CDR2 YSYEKL. The CDR3 covers 14 residues. DNA of the CDR3: TGCGCCAGCAGCCAAGCGACAGGGTCCACTGAAGCTTTCTTT. Translated, it gives CASSQATGSTEAFF.

J is TRBJ2-2 and V is TRBV5-1; 8 bases agree with TRBD1. The CDR3 runs 14 residues. Germline values: CDR1 SGHRS, CDR2 YFSETQ. J was trimmed by 2 bases and V by 10 bases; bases with no gene match: 7. CDR3 in DNA: TGCGCCTCCCAGACAGGGGATAACACCGGGGAGCTGTTTTTT. It is translated as CASQTGDNTGELFF.

V usage is TRBV6-5 and J usage is TRBJ1-2, with D perhaps TRBD1 (6 bases). Germline CDR1 is MNHEY and CDR2 is SVGAGI. V lost 0 bases to trimming and J lost 8 bases, with 10 bases between them. CDR3 length: 13 amino acids. In DNA form, the CDR3 reads TGTGCCAGCAGTTACTCGTCAGGGGCGGGCTACACCTTC. The encoded protein is CASSYSSGAGYTF.

The chain is built from TRBV5-5 and TRBJ2-5; 7 nucleotides align to TRBD1. The germline V gene has CDR1 SGHKS and CDR2 YYEKEE (reference sequence). CDR3 length equals 17 residues. V was pared by 0 bases and J by 2 bases, with 10 bases of the junction left unmatched. The CDR3 bases are TGTGCCAGCAGCTTGGGTTTGGGACAGACAGGGCAAGAGACCCAGTACTTC. It encodes CASSLGLGQTGQETQYF.

V usage is TRBV19 and J usage is TRBJ1-5; maybe TRBD1 (5 bases). Trimming pared 6 bases from V and 0 bases from J, leaving 12 bases between. The V gene's germline CDR1 is LNHDA and CDR2 SQIVND (reference sequence). The CDR3 extends over 15 amino acids. This chain's CDR3 is CASRRGGVSNQPQHF. DNA of the CDR3: TGTGCCAGTAGGCGAGGAGGGGTTAGCAATCAGCCCCAGCATTTT. Together with reference TRBV19 and TRBJ1-5, the CDR3 gives the full variable domain: DGGITQSPKYLFRKEGQNVTLSCEQNLNHDAMYWYRQDPGQGLRLIYYSQIVNDFQKGDIAEGYSVSREKKESFPLTVTSAQKNPTAFYLCASRRGGVSNQPQHFGDGTRLSIL.

The rearrangement uses TRBV15 and TRBJ1-1; D call uncertain. The CDR3 spans 14 residues. Trimming pared 4 bases from V and 2 bases from J, leaving 11 bases between. Germline V lookup: CDR1 LNHNV, CDR2 YYDKDF (reference sequence). The CDR3 loop is CATSITLVNTEAFF. The CDR3 DNA follows: TGTGCCACCAGCATTACTCTAGTCAACACTGAAGCTTTCTTT.